This T cell receptor (beta chain) was profiled in a study of blood T cell repertoires in COVID-19. Study details: Samples representing acute and convalescent COVID-19 were sourced from the United States, Italy and Spain.

Original analysis: Estimated nucleated cell counts came from reference gene primer amplification. Repertoires were generated with immunoSEQ multiplex PCR, while TCRdb's copy carries only in-frame clones and drops some. Clonal size and the V and J genes are those of that table, whereas D and trimming came from the DNA. Here the sample spans around 260,000 clones, roughly 85% being singletons. With regard to this clone: At the DNA level, this CDR3 is encoded by other sequences in the same sample as well.

CDR3 length equals 12 residues. Trimming removed 9 bases from V and 0 bases from J, with 6 bases in between. Germline V gene data show CDR1 as MNHEY and CDR2 as SVGAGI. Sequenced sample: peripheral blood. The chain has TRBV6-5 and TRBJ1-3, with D uncertain. This receptor was identified in a human donor in a cohort sampled during active COVID-19. The CDR3 DNA reads as TGTGCCAGTAGGAGCTCTGGAAACACCATATATTTT. Its protein is CASRSSGNTIYF.